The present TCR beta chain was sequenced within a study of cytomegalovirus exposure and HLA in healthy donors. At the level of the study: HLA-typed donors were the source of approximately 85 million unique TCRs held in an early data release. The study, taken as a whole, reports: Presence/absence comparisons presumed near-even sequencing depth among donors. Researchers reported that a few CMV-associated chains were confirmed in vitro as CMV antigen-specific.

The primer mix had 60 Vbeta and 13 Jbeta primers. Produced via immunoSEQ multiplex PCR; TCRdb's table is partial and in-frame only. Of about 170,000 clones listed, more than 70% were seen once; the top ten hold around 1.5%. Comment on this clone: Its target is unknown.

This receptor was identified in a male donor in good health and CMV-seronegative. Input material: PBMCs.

DNA for the CDR3: TGTGCCAGCAGCCCCCAGGGTATGATTGGTGAAAAACTGTTTTTT. Residues: CASSPQGMIGEKLFF. The chain recombines TRBV14 with TRBJ1-4; D is possibly TRBD1 (5 bases). Trimming cost V 4 bases and J 7 bases, with 16 bases left between them. The germline gives CDR1 SGHDN, CDR2 FVKESK. The CDR3 covers 15 residues.